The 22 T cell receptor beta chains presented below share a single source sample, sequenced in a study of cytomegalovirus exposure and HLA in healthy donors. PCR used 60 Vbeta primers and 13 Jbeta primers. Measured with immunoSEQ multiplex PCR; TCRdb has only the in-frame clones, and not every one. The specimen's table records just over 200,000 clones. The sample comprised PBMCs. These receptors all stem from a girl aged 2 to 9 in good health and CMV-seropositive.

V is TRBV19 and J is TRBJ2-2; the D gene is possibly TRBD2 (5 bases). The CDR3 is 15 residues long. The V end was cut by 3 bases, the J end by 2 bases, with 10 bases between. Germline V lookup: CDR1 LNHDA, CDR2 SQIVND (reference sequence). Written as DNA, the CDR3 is TGTGCCAGTAGTATCCCTAGCCCTAACACCGGGGAGCTGTTTTTT. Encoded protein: CASSIPSPNTGELFF.

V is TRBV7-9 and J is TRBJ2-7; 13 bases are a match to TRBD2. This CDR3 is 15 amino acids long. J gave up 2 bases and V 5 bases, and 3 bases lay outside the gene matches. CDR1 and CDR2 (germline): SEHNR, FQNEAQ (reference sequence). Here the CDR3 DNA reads TGTGCCAGCAGCGGGACTAGCGGGGTGACCTACGAGCAGTACTTC. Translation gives CASSGTSGVTYEQYF. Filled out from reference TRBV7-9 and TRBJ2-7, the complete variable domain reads DTGVSQNPRHKITKRGQNVTFRCDPISEHNRLYWYRQTLGQGPEFLTYFQNEAQLEKSRLLSDRFSAERPKGSFSTLEIQRTEQGDSAMYLCASSGTSGVTYEQYFGPGTRLTVT.

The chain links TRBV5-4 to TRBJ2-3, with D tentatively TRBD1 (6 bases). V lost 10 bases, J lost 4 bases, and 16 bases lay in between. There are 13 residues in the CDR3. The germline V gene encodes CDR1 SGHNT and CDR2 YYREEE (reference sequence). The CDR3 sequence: CACRGSGPDTQYF. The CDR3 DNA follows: TGTGCCTGTAGGGGGAGTGGCCCAGATACGCAGTATTTT.

CDR3 in DNA: TGCGCCAGCAGCTTTGGGACAGAGAGCACAGATACGCAGTATTTT. This codes for CASSFGTESTDTQYF. This sequence joins TRBV5-1 and TRBJ2-3; TRBD1 agrees at 7 bases. The CDR3 spans 15 residues. Germline V gene lookup returns CDR1 SGHRS and CDR2 YFSETQ. V shed 2 bases, J shed 0 bases, and the junction held 3 bases outside the gene matches. Full variable domain (missing parts from reference TRBV5-1 and TRBJ2-3): KAGVTQTPRYLIKTRGQQVTLSCSPISGHRSVSWYQQTPGQGLQFLFEYFSETQRNKGNFPGRFSGRQFSNSRSEMNVSTLELGDSALYLCASSFGTESTDTQYFGPGTRLTVL.

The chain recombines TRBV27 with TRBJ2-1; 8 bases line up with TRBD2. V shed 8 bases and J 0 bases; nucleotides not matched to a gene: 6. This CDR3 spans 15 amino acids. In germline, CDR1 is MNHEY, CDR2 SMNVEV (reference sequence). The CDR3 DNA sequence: TGTGCCAGCGGATTTAGCGGGAACTCCTACAATGAGCAGTTCTTC. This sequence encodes CASGFSGNSYNEQFF.

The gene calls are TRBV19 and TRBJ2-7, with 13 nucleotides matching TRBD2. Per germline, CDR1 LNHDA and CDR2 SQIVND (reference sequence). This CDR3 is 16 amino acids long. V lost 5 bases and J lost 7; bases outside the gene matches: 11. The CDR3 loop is CASSLRDTSGGGEQYF. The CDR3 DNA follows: TGTGCCAGTAGTCTCCGCGACACTAGCGGGGGGGGTGAGCAGTACTTC.

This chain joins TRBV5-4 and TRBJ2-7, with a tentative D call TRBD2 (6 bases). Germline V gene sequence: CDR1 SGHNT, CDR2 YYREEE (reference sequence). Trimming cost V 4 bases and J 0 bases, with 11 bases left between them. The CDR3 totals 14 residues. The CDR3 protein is CASSRDFFSYEQYF. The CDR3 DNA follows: TGTGCCAGCAGCCGGGACTTTTTCTCCTACGAGCAGTACTTC.

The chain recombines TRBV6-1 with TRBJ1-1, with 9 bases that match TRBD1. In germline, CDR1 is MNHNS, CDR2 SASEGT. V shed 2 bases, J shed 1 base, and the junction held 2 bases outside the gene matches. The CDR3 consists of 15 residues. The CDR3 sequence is CASSELDRGNTEAFF. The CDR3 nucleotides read TGTGCCAGCAGTGAATTGGACAGGGGGAACACTGAAGCTTTCTTT.

In DNA form, the CDR3 reads TGTGCCAGCAGTGAAGAAGAGGGCACTGAAGCTTTCTTT. This sequence encodes CASSEEEGTEAFF. The chain carries TRBV2 and TRBJ1-1; D is undetermined. Trimming took off 1 base at V and 4 bases at J, with 7 bases between the two ends. The CDR3 spans 13 residues. Germline loops: CDR1 SNHLY, CDR2 FYNNEI.

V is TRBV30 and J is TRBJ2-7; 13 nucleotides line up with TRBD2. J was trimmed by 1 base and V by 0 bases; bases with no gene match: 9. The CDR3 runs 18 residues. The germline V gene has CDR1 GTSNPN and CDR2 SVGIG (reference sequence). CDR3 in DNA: TGTGCCTGGAGTGTCTCCCCTCTGACTAGCGGGAGGTCCTACGAGCAGTACTTC. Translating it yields CAWSVSPLTSGRSYEQYF.

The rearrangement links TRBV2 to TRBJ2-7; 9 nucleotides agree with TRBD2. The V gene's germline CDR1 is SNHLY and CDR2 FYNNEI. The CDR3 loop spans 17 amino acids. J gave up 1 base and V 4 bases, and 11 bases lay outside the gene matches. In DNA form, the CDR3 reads TGTGCCAGCAGTGGGGGTAGCGGGAGCCTAAATTCCTACGAGCAGTACTTC. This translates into CASSGGSGSLNSYEQYF.

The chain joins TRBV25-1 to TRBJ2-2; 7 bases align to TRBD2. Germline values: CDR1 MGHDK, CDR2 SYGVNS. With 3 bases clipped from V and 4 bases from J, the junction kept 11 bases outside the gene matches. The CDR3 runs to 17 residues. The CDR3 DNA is TGTGCCAGCAGTGATTCGGGGGGAGGCACGATCACCGGGGAGCTGTTTTTT. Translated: CASSDSGGGTITGELFF. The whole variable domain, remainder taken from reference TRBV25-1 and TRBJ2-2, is EADIYQTPRYLVIGTGKKITLECSQTMGHDKMYWYQQDPGMELHLIHYSYGVNSTEKGDLSSESTVSRIRTEHFPLTLESARPSHTSQYLCASSDSGGGTITGELFFGEGSRLTVL.

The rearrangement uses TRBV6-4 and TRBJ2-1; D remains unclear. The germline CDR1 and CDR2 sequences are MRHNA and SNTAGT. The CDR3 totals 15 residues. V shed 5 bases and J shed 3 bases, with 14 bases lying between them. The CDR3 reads CASSRLGNDYNEQFF. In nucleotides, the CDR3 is TGTGCCAGCAGTCGTTTGGGCAACGACTACAATGAGCAGTTCTTC.

The CDR3 DNA sequence: TGTGCCAGCAGTCCCGGGACTAGCGGGAGGGCCCCCTACGAGCAGTACTTC. Translating gives CASSPGTSGRAPYEQYF. The chain uses TRBV2 and TRBJ2-7; 16 positions agree with TRBD2. The CDR3 length is 17 residues. Unmatched junction bases numbered 6, after V lost 5 bases and J lost 2 bases. Germline V gives CDR1 SNHLY, CDR2 FYNNEI.

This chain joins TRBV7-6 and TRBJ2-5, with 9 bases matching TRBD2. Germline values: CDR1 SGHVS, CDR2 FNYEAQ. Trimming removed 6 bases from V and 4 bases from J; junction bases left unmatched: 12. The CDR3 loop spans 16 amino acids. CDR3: CASSPSGLAGAETQYF. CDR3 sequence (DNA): TGTGCCAGCAGTCCGTCGGGACTAGCAGGGGCAGAGACCCAGTACTTC.

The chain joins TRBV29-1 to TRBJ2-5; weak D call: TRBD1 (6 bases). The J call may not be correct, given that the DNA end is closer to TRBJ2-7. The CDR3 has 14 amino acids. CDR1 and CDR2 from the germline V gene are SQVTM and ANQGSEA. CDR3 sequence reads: CSVQHGTRTAEQYF. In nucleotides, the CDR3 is TGCAGCGTCCAGCACGGGACACGGACGGCCGAGCAGTACTTC.

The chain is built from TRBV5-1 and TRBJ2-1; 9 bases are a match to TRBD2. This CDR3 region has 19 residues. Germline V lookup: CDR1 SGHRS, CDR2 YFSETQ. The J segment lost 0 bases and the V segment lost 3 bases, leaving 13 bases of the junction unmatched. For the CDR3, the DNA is TGCGCCAGCAGCTCGAGGGCCCCCTTTAGCGGGAGCTCCTACAATGAGCAGTTCTTC. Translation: CASSSRAPFSGSSYNEQFF.

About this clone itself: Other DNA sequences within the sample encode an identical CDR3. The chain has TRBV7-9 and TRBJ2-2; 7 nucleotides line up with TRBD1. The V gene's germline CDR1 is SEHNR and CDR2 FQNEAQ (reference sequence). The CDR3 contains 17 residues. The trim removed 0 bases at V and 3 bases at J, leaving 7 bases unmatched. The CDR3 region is CASSLAWGQLDTGELFF. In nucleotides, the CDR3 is TGTGCCAGCAGCTTAGCGTGGGGACAGTTGGACACCGGGGAGCTGTTTTTT.

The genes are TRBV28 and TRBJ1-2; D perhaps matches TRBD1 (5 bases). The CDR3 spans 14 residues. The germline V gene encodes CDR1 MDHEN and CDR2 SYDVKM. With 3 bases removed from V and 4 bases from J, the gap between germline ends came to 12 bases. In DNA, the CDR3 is TGTGCCAGCAGTTTGCTGCAGGGATCCTATGGCTACACCTTC. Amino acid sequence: CASSLLQGSYGYTF.

CDR3 sequence reads: CATSRAVSSYEQYF. DNA for the CDR3: TGTGCCACCAGCAGAGCAGTAAGCTCCTACGAGCAGTACTTC. The chain uses TRBV15 and TRBJ2-7; no reliable D call. Deletions cut 1 base from V and 0 bases from J, with 7 bases between. Germline CDR1 LNHNV, CDR2 YYDKDF (reference sequence). The CDR3 runs 14 residues.

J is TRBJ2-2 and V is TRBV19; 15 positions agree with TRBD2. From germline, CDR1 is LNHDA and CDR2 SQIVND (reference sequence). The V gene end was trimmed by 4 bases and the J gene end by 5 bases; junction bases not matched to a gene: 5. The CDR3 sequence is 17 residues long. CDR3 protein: CASSTGLAGGLTGELFF. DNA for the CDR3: TGTGCCAGTAGTACAGGACTAGCGGGAGGGCTAACCGGGGAGCTGTTTTTT.

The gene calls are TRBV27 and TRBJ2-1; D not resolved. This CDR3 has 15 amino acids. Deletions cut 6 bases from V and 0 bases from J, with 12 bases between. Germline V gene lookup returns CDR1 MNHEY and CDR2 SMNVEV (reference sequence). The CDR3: CASSRAGDSYNEQFF. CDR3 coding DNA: TGTGCCAGCAGCCGAGCTGGAGACTCCTACAATGAGCAGTTCTTC.